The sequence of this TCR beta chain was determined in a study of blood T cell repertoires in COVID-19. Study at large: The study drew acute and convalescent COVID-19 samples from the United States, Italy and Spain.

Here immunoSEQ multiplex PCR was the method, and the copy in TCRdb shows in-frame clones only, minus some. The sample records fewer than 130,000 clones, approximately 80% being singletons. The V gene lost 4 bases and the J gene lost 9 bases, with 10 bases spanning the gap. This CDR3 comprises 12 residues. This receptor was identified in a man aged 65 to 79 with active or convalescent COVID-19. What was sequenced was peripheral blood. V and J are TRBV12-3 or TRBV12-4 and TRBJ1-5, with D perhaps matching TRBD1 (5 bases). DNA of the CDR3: TGTGCCAGCAGTTCTGGAAGGGGGCCCCAGCATTTT. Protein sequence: CASSSGRGPQHF.